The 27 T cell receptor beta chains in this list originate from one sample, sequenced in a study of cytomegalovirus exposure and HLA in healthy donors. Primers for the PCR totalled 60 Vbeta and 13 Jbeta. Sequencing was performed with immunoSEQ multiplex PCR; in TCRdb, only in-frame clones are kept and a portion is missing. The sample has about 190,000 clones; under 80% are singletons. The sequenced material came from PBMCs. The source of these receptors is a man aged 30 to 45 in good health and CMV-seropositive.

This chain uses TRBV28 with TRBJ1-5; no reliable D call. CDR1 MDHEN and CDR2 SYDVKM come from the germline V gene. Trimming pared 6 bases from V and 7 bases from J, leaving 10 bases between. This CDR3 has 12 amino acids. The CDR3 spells CASSTENQPQHF. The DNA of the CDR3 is TGTGCCAGCAGCACCGAGAACCAGCCCCAGCATTTT.

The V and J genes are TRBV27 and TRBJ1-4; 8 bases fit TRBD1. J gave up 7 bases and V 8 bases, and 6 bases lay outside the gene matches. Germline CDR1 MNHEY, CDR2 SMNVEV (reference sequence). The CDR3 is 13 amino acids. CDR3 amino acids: CASLGQGSEKLFF. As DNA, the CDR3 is TGTGCCAGCCTCGGACAGGGTAGTGAAAAACTGTTTTTT.

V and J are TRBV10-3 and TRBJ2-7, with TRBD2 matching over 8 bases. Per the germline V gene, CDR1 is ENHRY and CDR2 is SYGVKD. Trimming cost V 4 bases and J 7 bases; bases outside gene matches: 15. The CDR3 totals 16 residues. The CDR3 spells CAISGSGKRELGEQYF. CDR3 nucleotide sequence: TGTGCCATCAGTGGTAGCGGGAAGCGGGAGCTTGGGGAGCAGTACTTC.

CDR3 sequence (DNA): TGTGCCTGGAGTTCGGGGGATACGCAGTATTTT. Protein product: CAWSSGDTQYF. The V gene is TRBV30, the J gene TRBJ2-3; TRBD2 is a possible D gene (5 bases). The germline CDR1 and CDR2 sequences are GTSNPN and SVGIG (reference sequence). The CDR3 is 11 residues long. Trimming left V 2 bases short and J 6 bases short, with 6 bases between.

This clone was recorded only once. This CDR3 is CASSLDGQDSPLHF. CDR3 DNA: TGCGCCAGCAGCTTGGATGGGCAGGATTCACCCCTCCACTTT. This chain links TRBV5-1 with TRBJ1-6; D ambiguous. There are 14 residues in the CDR3. The V gene's germline CDR1 is SGHRS and CDR2 YFSETQ. Trimming stripped 0 bases from V and 8 bases from J, with 9 bases between.

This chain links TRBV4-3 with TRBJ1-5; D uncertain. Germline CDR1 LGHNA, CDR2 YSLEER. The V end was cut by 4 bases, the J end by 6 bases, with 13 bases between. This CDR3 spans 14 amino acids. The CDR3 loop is CASSLRLESQPQHF. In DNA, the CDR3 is TGCGCCAGCAGCCTACGACTCGAAAGTCAGCCCCAGCATTTT.

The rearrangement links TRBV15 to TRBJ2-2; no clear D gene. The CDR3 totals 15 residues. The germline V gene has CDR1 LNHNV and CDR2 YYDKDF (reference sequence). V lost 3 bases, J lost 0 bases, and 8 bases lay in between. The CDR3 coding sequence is TGTGCCACCAGCAGGGTCCCGGCGAACACCGGGGAGCTGTTTTTT. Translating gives CATSRVPANTGELFF.

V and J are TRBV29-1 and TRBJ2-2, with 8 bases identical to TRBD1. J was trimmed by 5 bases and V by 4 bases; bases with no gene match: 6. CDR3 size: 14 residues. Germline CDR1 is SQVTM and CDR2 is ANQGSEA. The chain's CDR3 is CSVAGGLGTGELFF. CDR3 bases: TGCAGCGTTGCAGGGGGCCTGGGGACCGGGGAGCTGTTTTTT.

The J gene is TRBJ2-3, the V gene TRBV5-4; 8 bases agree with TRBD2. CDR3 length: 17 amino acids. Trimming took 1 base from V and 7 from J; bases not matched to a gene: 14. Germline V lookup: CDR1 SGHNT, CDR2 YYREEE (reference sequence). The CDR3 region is CASSLSPRTGGGNTQYF. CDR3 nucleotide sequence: TGTGCCAGCAGCTTGTCCCCCCGAACGGGAGGGGGAAATACGCAGTATTTT.

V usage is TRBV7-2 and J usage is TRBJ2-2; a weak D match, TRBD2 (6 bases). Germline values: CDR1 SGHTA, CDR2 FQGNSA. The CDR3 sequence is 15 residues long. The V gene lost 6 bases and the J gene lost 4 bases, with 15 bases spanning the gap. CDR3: CASRPAGHATGELFF. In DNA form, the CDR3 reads TGTGCCAGCAGACCAGCGGGCCATGCCACCGGGGAGCTGTTTTTT. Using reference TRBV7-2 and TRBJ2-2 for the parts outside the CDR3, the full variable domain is GAGVSQSPSNKVTEKGKDVELRCDPISGHTALYWYRQSLGQGLEFLIYFQGNSAPDKSGLPSDRFSAERTGGSVSTLTIQRTQQEDSAVYLCASRPAGHATGELFFGEGSRLTVL.

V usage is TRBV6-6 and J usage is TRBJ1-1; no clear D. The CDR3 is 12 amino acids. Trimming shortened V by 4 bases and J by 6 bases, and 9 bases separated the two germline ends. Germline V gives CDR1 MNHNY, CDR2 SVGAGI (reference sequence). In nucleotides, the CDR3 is TGTGCCAGCAGTTTTACATCCGCTGAAGCTTTCTTT. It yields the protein CASSFTSAEAFF.

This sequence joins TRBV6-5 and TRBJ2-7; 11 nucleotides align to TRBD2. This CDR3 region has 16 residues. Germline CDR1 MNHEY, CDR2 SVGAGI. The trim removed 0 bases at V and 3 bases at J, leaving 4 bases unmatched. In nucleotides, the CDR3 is TGTGCCAGCAGTTACTCGCTAGCGGGAGGCGGCTACGAGCAGTACTTC. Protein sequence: CASSYSLAGGGYEQYF.

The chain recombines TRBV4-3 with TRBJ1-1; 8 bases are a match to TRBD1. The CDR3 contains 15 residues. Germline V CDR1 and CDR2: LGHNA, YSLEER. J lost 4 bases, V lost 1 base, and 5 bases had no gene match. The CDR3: CASSQATTGGTEAFF. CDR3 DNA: TGCGCCAGCAGCCAAGCAACTACAGGGGGCACTGAAGCTTTCTTT.

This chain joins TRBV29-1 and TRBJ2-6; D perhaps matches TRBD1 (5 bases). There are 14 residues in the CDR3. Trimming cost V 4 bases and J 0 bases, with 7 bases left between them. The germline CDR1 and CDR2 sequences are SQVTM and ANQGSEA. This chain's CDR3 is CSVGQNSGANVLTF. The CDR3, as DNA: TGCAGCGTTGGACAGAACTCTGGGGCCAACGTCCTGACTTTC. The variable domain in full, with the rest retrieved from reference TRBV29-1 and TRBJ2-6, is SAVISQKPSRDICQRGTSLTIQCQVDSQVTMMFWYRQQPGQSLTLIATANQGSEATYESGFVIDKFPISRPNLTFSTLTVSNMSPEDSSIYLCSVGQNSGANVLTFGAGSRLTVL.

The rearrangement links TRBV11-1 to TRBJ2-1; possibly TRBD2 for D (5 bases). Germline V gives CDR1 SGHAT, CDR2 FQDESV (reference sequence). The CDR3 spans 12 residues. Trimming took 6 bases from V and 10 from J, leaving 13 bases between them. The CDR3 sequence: CASRPRAGEQFF. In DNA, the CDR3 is TGTGCCAGCAGACCTCGGGCGGGCGAGCAGTTCTTC.

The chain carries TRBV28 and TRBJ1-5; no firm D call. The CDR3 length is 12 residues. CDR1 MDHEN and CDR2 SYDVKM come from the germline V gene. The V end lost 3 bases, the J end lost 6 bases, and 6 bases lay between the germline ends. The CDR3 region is CASSFGSQPQHF. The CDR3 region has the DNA TGTGCCAGCAGTTTCGGGAGTCAGCCCCAGCATTTT.

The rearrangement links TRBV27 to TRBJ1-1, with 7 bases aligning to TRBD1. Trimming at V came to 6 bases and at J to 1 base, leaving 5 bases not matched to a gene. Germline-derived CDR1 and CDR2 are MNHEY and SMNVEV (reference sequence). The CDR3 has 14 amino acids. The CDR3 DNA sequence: TGTGCCAGCAGCACGGGACAGAAGAACACTGAAGCTTTCTTT. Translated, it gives CASSTGQKNTEAFF.

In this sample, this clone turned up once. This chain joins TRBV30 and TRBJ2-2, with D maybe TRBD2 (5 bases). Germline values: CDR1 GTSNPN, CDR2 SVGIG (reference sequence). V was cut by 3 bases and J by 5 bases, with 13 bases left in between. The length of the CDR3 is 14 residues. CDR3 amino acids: CAWRAEDRTGELFF. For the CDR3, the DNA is TGTGCCTGGAGGGCGGAGGATAGGACCGGGGAGCTGTTTTTT.

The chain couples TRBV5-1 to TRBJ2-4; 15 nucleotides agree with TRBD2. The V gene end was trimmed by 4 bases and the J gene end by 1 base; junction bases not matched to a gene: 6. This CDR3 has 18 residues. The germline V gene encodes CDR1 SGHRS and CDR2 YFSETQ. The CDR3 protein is CASSGGTSGGMAKNIQYF. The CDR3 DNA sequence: TGCGCCAGCAGCGGGGGGACTAGCGGGGGGATGGCCAAAAACATTCAGTACTTC.

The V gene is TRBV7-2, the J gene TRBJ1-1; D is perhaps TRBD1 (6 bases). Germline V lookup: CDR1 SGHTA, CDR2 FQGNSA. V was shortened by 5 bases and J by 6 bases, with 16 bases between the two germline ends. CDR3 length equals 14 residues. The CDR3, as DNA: TGTGCCAGCAGCCCGGGACACCGAGGGGCTGAAGCTTTCTTT. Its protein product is CASSPGHRGAEAFF.

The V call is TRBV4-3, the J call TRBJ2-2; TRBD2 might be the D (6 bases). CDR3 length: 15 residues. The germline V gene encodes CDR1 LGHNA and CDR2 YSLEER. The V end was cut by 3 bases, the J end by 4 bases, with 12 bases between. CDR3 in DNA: TGCGCCAGCAGCCAGGGCGGGACGGTCACCGGGGAGCTGTTTTTT. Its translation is CASSQGGTVTGELFF.

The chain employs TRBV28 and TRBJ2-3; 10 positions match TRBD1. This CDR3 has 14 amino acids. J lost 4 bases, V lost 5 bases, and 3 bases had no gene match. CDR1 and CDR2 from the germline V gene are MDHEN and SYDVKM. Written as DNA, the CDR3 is TGTGCCAGCAGTGGGACAGGGGAGGCAGATACGCAGTATTTT. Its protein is CASSGTGEADTQYF.

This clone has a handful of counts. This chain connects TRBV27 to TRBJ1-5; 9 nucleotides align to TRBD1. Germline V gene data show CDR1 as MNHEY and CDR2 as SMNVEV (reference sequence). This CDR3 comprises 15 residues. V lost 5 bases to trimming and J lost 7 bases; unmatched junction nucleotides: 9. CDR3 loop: CASSPGTGPKQPQHF. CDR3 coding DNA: TGTGCCAGCAGTCCCGGGACAGGGCCCAAACAGCCCCAGCATTTT.

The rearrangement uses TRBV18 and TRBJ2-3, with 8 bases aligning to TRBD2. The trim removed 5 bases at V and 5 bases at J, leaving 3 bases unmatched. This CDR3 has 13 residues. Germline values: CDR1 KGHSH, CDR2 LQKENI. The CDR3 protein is CASSGTSGDTQYF. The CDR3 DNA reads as TGTGCCAGCTCAGGAACTAGCGGAGATACGCAGTATTTT. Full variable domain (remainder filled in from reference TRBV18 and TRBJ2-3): NAGVMQNPRHLVRRRGQEARLRCSPMKGHSHVYWYRQLPEEGLKFMVYLQKENIIDESGMPKERFSAEFPKEGPSILRIQQVVRGDSAAYFCASSGTSGDTQYFGPGTRLTVL.

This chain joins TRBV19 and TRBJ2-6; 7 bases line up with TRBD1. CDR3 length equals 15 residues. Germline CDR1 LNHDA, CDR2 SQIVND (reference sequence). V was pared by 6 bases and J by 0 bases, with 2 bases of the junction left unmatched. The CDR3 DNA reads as TGTGCCAGTAGGAGGGGGCCCTCTGGGGCCAACGTCCTGACTTTC. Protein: CASRRGPSGANVLTF.

The CDR3 spells CASSRADGLAGIERTDTQYF. As DNA, the CDR3 is TGTGCCAGCAGCCGAGCGGACGGGCTAGCGGGTATCGAACGCACAGATACGCAGTATTTT. The V and J genes are TRBV7-3 and TRBJ2-3; 8 nucleotides match TRBD2. The V gene's germline CDR1 is SGHTA and CDR2 FQGTGA. V lost 5 bases, J lost 1 base, and 20 bases stayed unmatched. This CDR3 is built from 20 residues.

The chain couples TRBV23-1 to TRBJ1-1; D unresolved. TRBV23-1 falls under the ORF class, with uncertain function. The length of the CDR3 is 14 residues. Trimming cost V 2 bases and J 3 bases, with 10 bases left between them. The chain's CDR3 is CASSQGSDYTEAFF. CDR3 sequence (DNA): TGCGCCAGCAGTCAAGGCAGTGACTACACTGAAGCTTTCTTT.